This entry features one T cell receptor beta chain sequence. Its antigen is undetermined. Germline assignment: CDR1 SGHAT and CDR2 FQNNGV. V was pared by 3 bases and J by 1 base, with 10 bases of the junction left unmatched. There are 17 residues in the CDR3. The data originate from a study of resident and recirculating memory T cells in vitiligo. Study details: Samples were epidermis from two lesional and two nonlesional sites, plus PBMCs.

No change in lesions over the prior 6 months defined stable disease. Stable patients also lacked confetti depigmentation, a sign of active vitiligo. General study points: Different lesions suggested infiltration by different T cell clones.

Libraries were prepared by immunoSEQ multiplex PCR; TCRdb keeps only in-frame clonotypes and omits some of them. The sample has around 70,000 clones; roughly 92% are singletons. Sequencing was done on a sample of blood. This chain joins TRBV11-2 and TRBJ2-3; 7 positions match TRBD2. This TCR was sampled from a male donor with vitiligo. CDR3 sequence reads: CASSFGGTGAGTDTQYF. The CDR3 region has the DNA TGTGCCAGCAGCTTCGGGGGGACGGGAGCAGGCACAGATACGCAGTATTTT.